Sequencing of this TCR beta chain was carried out in a study of blood T cell repertoires in COVID-19. Study details: Donors in the United States, Italy and Spain gave samples during acute or convalescent COVID-19.

During active infection, Seattle patients enrolled and were then monitored through disease. Authors' analysis steps: Amplification of reference gene primers provided the estimated nucleated cell counts. The repertoire was sequenced with immunoSEQ multiplex PCR; TCRdb's copy has only in-frame clones and lacks some. That table gives V, J and clone size, and the DNA gave D and trimming. The profile shows about 480,000 clones, approximately 92% of them singletons. Losses at the gene ends were 6 bases for V and 0 bases for J; bases not matched to a gene: 4. From germline, CDR1 is SGHTA and CDR2 FQGTGA. This CDR3 comprises 14 residues.

The TCR originated in a man aged 18 to 35 with COVID-19, enrolled during active disease. The sample taken for sequencing was peripheral blood. The J gene is TRBJ2-7, the V gene TRBV7-3, with 8 bases lining up with TRBD2. For the CDR3, the DNA is TGTGCCAGCAGTATCAGCGGGAGCTCCTACGAGCAGTACTTC. Translated: CASSISGSSYEQYF. Full variable domain (remainder filled in from reference TRBV7-3 and TRBJ2-7): GAGVSQTPSNKVTEKGKYVELRCDPISGHTALYWYRQSLGQGPEFLIYFQGTGAADDSGLPNDRFFAVRPEGSVSTLKIQRTERGDSAVYLCASSISGSSYEQYFGPGTRLTVT.